This T cell receptor (beta chain) was recorded in a study of CD8 T cells in Susac syndrome. Random hexamers served to reverse transcribe about 0.5 to 1 ug RNA. By means of immunoSEQ multiplex PCR, TCR beta CDR3 spanning 54 Vbeta and 13 Jbeta underwent amplification. TCRdb re-analysed the immunoSEQ multiplex PCR reads in MiXCR, keeping a single row per CDR3 protein. The sample contains under 200,000 distinct CDR3 sequences, 90% to 96% of which appear only once. CD8+ and CD4+ T cells from blood underwent TCR beta sequencing, which was carried out in a high-throughput format. Through negative isolation, CD4+ and CD8+ T cells were obtained, while TEMRA cells were enriched using FACS. CDR1 is GTSNPN, CDR2 SVGIG, per germline (reference sequence). After removal of 4 bases from V and 6 bases from J, the junction contained 8 bases not matched to a gene. The CDR3 runs to 16 residues.

The TCR sequence derives from a human donor with Susac syndrome. What was sequenced was CD4+ T cells from PBMCs. The chain joins TRBV30 to TRBJ2-1, with 14 bases that match TRBD2. The CDR3 DNA follows: TGTGCCTGGAAACCGGGACTAGCGGGAGAGGTCAATGAGCAGTTCTTC. Protein sequence: CAWKPGLAGEVNEQFF.